These 27 T cell receptor beta chains share one sample of origin, sequenced in a study of blood T cell repertoires in COVID-19. TCRdb keeps only in-frame clones here, not all; method: immunoSEQ multiplex PCR. The data contain approximately 120,000 clones, over 75% of them seen just once; the ten biggest clones take up more than 6.5%. The sequencing input was peripheral blood. These receptors all come from a man aged 80 or over with active or convalescent COVID-19.

This clone was detected only once. This sequence joins TRBV29-1 and TRBJ2-5; the D gene is possibly TRBD1 (7 bases). Germline lookup yields CDR1 SQVTM and CDR2 ANQGSEA. The V end lost 6 bases, the J end lost 5 bases, and 22 bases lay between the germline ends. The CDR3 has 15 residues. The CDR3 sequence: CSVGGAGGYLETQYF. As DNA, the CDR3 is TGCAGCGTGGGCGGGGCAGGGGGGTACTTGGAGACCCAGTACTTC.

J is TRBJ1-1 and V is TRBV6-5, with a possible D match to TRBD1 (6 bases). V shed 4 bases and J shed 5 bases, with 11 bases lying between them. There are 13 residues in the CDR3. The germline gives CDR1 MNHEY, CDR2 SVGAGI. CDR3 DNA sequence: TGTGCCAGCAGTTGGGGCAGGGGAACTGAAGCTTTCTTT. Protein: CASSWGRGTEAFF.

Only one count was recorded for this clone. The genes are TRBV7-8 and TRBJ1-3; D is unclear. Germline lookup yields CDR1 SGHVS and CDR2 FQNEAQ. This CDR3 is built from 15 residues. V was trimmed by 6 bases and J by 2 bases, leaving 14 bases between them. The CDR3 coding sequence is TGTGCCAGCAGGGACCTCTCGAGGGCTGGAAACACCATATATTTT. Translation: CASRDLSRAGNTIYF.

This chain joins TRBV2 and TRBJ2-5, with D tentatively TRBD2 (7 bases). Germline V gene sequence: CDR1 SNHLY, CDR2 FYNNEI. CDR3 length: 18 amino acids. The V and J ends lost 2 bases and 4 bases respectively, with 23 bases between them. The CDR3 DNA reads TGTGCCAGCAGTGAATCGGCTAGCGGAGGGGGGTTGGGAGAGACCCAGTACTTC. Translation: CASSESASGGGLGETQYF.

The chain has TRBV30 and TRBJ1-6, with a weak D call TRBD1 (5 bases). The CDR3 has 13 residues. V lost 7 bases and J lost 1, with 8 bases in between. Looked up from germline, CDR1 is GTSNPN and CDR2 is SVGIG (reference sequence). The DNA of the CDR3 is TGTGCCTTGCAGGGTTCCTATAATTCACCCCTCCACTTT. It is translated as CALQGSYNSPLHF.

The rearrangement links TRBV27 to TRBJ1-5; D call uncertain. CDR1 and CDR2 from the germline V gene are MNHEY and SMNVEV (reference sequence). This CDR3 has 13 amino acids. Trimming removed 0 bases at V and 5 bases at J, with 5 bases between. For the CDR3, the DNA is TGTGCCAGCAGTTTATCTAATTATCAGCCCCAGCATTTT. The encoded protein is CASSLSNYQPQHF.

This chain joins TRBV6-5 and TRBJ2-3, with TRBD1 matching 8 bases. CDR1 is MNHEY and CDR2 is SVGAGI in the germline V gene. V lost 6 bases to trimming and J lost 4 bases; unmatched junction nucleotides: 9. The CDR3 runs 15 residues. CDR3 sequence reads: CASSWGRGPADTQYF. The DNA of the CDR3 is TGTGCCAGCAGCTGGGGCAGGGGGCCCGCAGATACGCAGTATTTT.

This sequence joins TRBV5-5 and TRBJ1-5; D perhaps matches TRBD1 (6 bases). The length of the CDR3 is 15 residues. The germline CDR1 and CDR2 sequences are SGHKS and YYEKEE (reference sequence). The V and J ends lost 2 bases and 2 bases respectively, with 11 bases between them. The CDR3 coding sequence is TGTGCCAGCAGCTTTGGGGCAGGGGGCAATCAGCCCCAGCATTTT. Translating gives CASSFGAGGNQPQHF. Using reference TRBV5-5 and TRBJ1-5 for the parts outside the CDR3, the full variable domain is DAGVTQSPTHLIKTRGQQVTLRCSPISGHKSVSWYQQVLGQGPQFIFQYYEKEERGRGNFPDRFSARQFPNYSSELNVNALLLGDSALYLCASSFGAGGNQPQHFGDGTRLSIL.

The V call is TRBV24-1, the J call TRBJ2-1; tentative D call: TRBD1 (6 bases). The V end lost 6 bases, the J end lost 5 bases, and 13 bases lay between the germline ends. CDR3 size: 14 residues. Germline V gene data show CDR1 as KGHDR and CDR2 as SFDVKD. The CDR3 is CATSQGRVDNEQFF. The CDR3 DNA reads TGTGCCACCAGTCAGGGGAGAGTTGACAATGAGCAGTTCTTC.

The chain uses TRBV10-3 and TRBJ2-2; maybe TRBD2 (7 bases). V lost 7 bases and J lost 4, with 13 bases in between. This CDR3 spans 14 amino acids. Per the germline V gene, CDR1 is ENHRY and CDR2 is SYGVKD. As DNA, the CDR3 is TGTGCCATCACGGCGGGGGCCCTCACCGGGGAGCTGTTTTTT. Amino acids: CAITAGALTGELFF.

This sequence joins TRBV29-1 and TRBJ1-6, with TRBD1 matching 8 bases. Per the germline V gene, CDR1 is SQVTM and CDR2 is ANQGSEA. The V gene end was trimmed by 6 bases and the J gene end by 7 bases; junction bases not matched to a gene: 5. The CDR3 extends over 13 amino acids. CDR3 nucleotides: TGCAGCGTCAAGACAGGGGCCAATTCACCCCTCCACTTT. Protein: CSVKTGANSPLHF. Using reference TRBV29-1 and TRBJ1-6 for the parts outside the CDR3, the full variable domain is SAVISQKPSRDICQRGTSLTIQCQVDSQVTMMFWYRQQPGQSLTLIATANQGSEATYESGFVIDKFPISRPNLTFSTLTVSNMSPEDSSIYLCSVKTGANSPLHFGNGTRLTVT.

The gene calls are TRBV3-1 (or the pseudogene TRBV3-2) and TRBJ2-7; D gene unclear. This CDR3 is built from 13 residues. Germline lookup yields CDR1 LGHDT and CDR2 YNNKEL (reference sequence). Trimming shortened V by 0 bases and J by 6 bases, and 9 bases separated the two germline ends. The CDR3 sequence is CASSQDRASEQYF. Written as DNA, the CDR3 is TGTGCCAGCAGCCAAGACAGAGCGAGCGAGCAGTACTTC.

This chain connects TRBV11-2 to TRBJ2-1, with 7 bases that match TRBD1. V shed 5 bases and J 4 bases; nucleotides not matched to a gene: 8. Germline values: CDR1 SGHAT, CDR2 FQNNGV. This CDR3 has 15 amino acids. CDR3 bases: TGTGCCAGCAGCGTCCGGCAGGGGGAATACAATGAGCAGTTCTTC. The encoded protein is CASSVRQGEYNEQFF.

The chain uses TRBV9 and TRBJ2-2; TRBD2 is a possible D gene (5 bases). This CDR3 is 15 amino acids long. The germline V and J ends were trimmed by 0 bases and 2 bases, with 8 bases remaining between them. Per the germline V gene, CDR1 is SGDLS and CDR2 is YYNGEE. The CDR3 DNA follows: TGTGCCAGCAGCGTAGTGGCTAGCAACACCGGGGAGCTGTTTTTT. Translating gives CASSVVASNTGELFF.

The sample holds one count of this clone. The J gene is TRBJ2-1, the V gene TRBV3-1 (or the pseudogene TRBV3-2), with D maybe TRBD2 (6 bases). CDR3 length equals 14 residues. Trimming took off 4 bases at V and 5 bases at J, with 12 bases between the two ends. The germline gives CDR1 LGHDT, CDR2 YNNKEL (reference sequence). CDR3 DNA sequence: TGTGCCAGCAGCCGTAGCGGATCTGACAATGAGCAGTTCTTC. It codes for CASSRSGSDNEQFF.

The gene calls are TRBV28 and TRBJ2-7, with 7 bases matching TRBD1. Germline assignment: CDR1 MDHEN and CDR2 SYDVKM. This CDR3 spans 14 amino acids. After removal of 5 bases from V and 1 base from J, the junction contained 5 bases not matched to a gene. CDR3 DNA: TGTGCCAGCAGTCGGGACAGTTCTTCCTACGAGCAGTACTTC. This translates into CASSRDSSSYEQYF.

The chain uses TRBV6-5 and TRBJ1-2, with D perhaps matching TRBD1 (5 bases). Germline-derived CDR1 and CDR2 are MNHEY and SVGAGI. V was cut by 11 bases and J by 2 bases, with 12 bases left in between. This CDR3 has 12 amino acids. CDR3 in amino acids: CAVGGRNYGYTF. In nucleotides, the CDR3 is TGTGCCGTCGGGGGTAGGAACTATGGCTACACCTTC.

The chain combines TRBV10-3 with TRBJ1-2, with D perhaps matching TRBD1 (6 bases). This CDR3 spans 14 amino acids. CDR1 and CDR2 (germline): ENHRY, SYGVKD. The germline V and J ends were trimmed by 3 bases and 8 bases, with 16 bases remaining between them. CDR3 nucleotides: TGTGCCATCAGTGAAGGGGGGGCGCAGAAAGGCTACACCTTC. Amino acid sequence: CAISEGGAQKGYTF.

The chain has TRBV6-2 or TRBV6-3 and TRBJ1-3, with D possibly being TRBD1 (5 bases). The CDR3 length is 15 residues. V was cut by 0 bases and J by 7 bases, with 13 bases left in between. Germline CDR1 and CDR2: MNHEY and SVGEGT. This chain's CDR3 is CASSYSRQGWNTIYF. In DNA form, the CDR3 reads TGTGCCAGCAGTTACTCTCGGCAGGGATGGAACACCATATATTTT.

J is TRBJ2-3 and V is TRBV6-5, with D tentatively TRBD2 (6 bases). CDR1 and CDR2 from the germline V gene are MNHEY and SVGAGI. This CDR3 contains 16 residues. V dropped 4 bases and J dropped 6 bases, with 20 bases sitting between them. The CDR3 reads CASSSRGFEEGDTQYF. In DNA, the CDR3 is TGTGCCAGCAGTTCCCGCGGGTTCGAGGAGGGGGATACGCAGTATTTT.

In this sample, this clone turned up a few times. In DNA form, the CDR3 reads TGCGCCAGCAGCCACTTGACAGGATCCTACGAGCAGTACTTC. It codes for CASSHLTGSYEQYF. The chain combines TRBV4-1 with TRBJ2-7; D is perhaps TRBD1 (6 bases). The V end was cut by 3 bases, the J end by 1 base, with 10 bases between. Per germline, CDR1 MGHRA and CDR2 YSYEKL. CDR3 length: 14 residues.

The chain is built from TRBV28 and TRBJ2-7; D perhaps matches TRBD1 (5 bases). This CDR3 is 12 amino acids long. Germline V gene data show CDR1 as MDHEN and CDR2 as SYDVKM. Trimming took off 9 bases at V and 1 base at J, with 10 bases between the two ends. For the CDR3, the DNA is TGTGCCAGTCTCCAGGGTTCCTACGAGCAGTACTTC. Amino acid sequence: CASLQGSYEQYF.

This clone has just a few counts. The chain employs TRBV6-5 and TRBJ2-7; D may be TRBD1 (6 bases). The CDR3 has 12 residues. Germline V gene data show CDR1 as MNHEY and CDR2 as SVGAGI. V lost 6 bases, J lost 6 bases, and 12 bases lay in between. CDR3 DNA: TGTGCCAGCAGCCCACAGGGCGTCGAGCAGTACTTC. Translated: CASSPQGVEQYF.

This chain connects TRBV6-5 to TRBJ2-7; the D is unclear. Trimming removed 6 bases at V and 9 bases at J, with 15 bases between. This CDR3 has 12 amino acids. Per germline, CDR1 MNHEY and CDR2 SVGAGI. The DNA of the CDR3 is TGTGCCAGCAGGGGTGTCGGCGGTCGGCAGTACTTC. Translating it yields CASRGVGGRQYF.

The chain is built from TRBV19 and TRBJ1-5, with 8 bases identical to TRBD1. The germline V gene has CDR1 LNHDA and CDR2 SQIVND (reference sequence). The CDR3 is 17 amino acids. J lost 2 bases, V lost 4 bases, and 10 bases had no gene match. CDR3 DNA: TGTGCCAGTAGTACTCGAGGACAGGGCGGGGGCAATCAGCCCCAGCATTTT. It is translated as CASSTRGQGGGNQPQHF.

This chain joins TRBV9 and TRBJ2-5; 9 nucleotides align to TRBD2. The CDR3 is made up of 14 amino acids. V lost 7 bases, J lost 5 bases, and 9 bases stayed unmatched. Germline V gene lookup returns CDR1 SGDLS and CDR2 YYNGEE. The CDR3 nucleotides are TGTGCCAGCGCTGCTAGCGGGACCGCGGAGACCCAGTACTTC. The encoded protein is CASAASGTAETQYF. Based on the CDR3 plus reference TRBV9 and TRBJ2-5, the full variable domain is DSGVTQTPKHLITATGQRVTLRCSPRSGDLSVYWYQQSLDQGLQFLIQYYNGEERAKGNILERFSAQQFPDLHSELNLSSLELGDSALYFCASAASGTAETQYFGPGTRLLVL.

The J gene is TRBJ2-2, the V gene TRBV2; perhaps TRBD1 as D (6 bases). The CDR3 runs 14 residues. V lost 10 bases and J 0 bases, leaving 12 bases between the germline ends. Germline-derived CDR1 and CDR2 are SNHLY and FYNNEI. The CDR3 nucleotides are TGTGCCACCCGGACAGCGCCGAACACCGGGGAGCTGTTTTTT. This encodes CATRTAPNTGELFF.